The 5 T cell receptor beta chains reported below all come from one sample, sequenced in a study of blood T cell repertoires in COVID-19. Here immunoSEQ multiplex PCR was the method, and the copy in TCRdb shows in-frame clones only, minus some. The sample contains around 270,000 clones, 80% to 85% of which appear only once. Material for sequencing was peripheral blood. The receptors stem from a man aged 55 to 70 with acute or convalescent COVID-19.

This clone was seen just once. This sequence joins TRBV3-1 (or the pseudogene TRBV3-2) and TRBJ2-2; 13 nucleotides match TRBD2. Trimming removed 5 bases from V and 2 bases from J; junction bases left unmatched: 5. This CDR3 is built from 17 residues. Germline-derived CDR1 and CDR2 are LGHDT and YNNKEL (reference sequence). CDR3 bases: TGTGCCAGCAGCACGACTAGCGGGGGGTTCAACACCGGGGAGCTGTTTTTT. Its protein product is CASSTTSGGFNTGELFF.

Of note for this clone: This specimen includes other DNA sequences encoding the same CDR3. The rearrangement joins TRBV9 to TRBJ1-4; D might be TRBD1 (5 bases). This CDR3 has 15 residues. The germline V and J ends were trimmed by 0 bases and 5 bases, with 11 bases remaining between them. Germline values: CDR1 SGDLS, CDR2 YYNGEE. The CDR3 nucleotides read TGTGCCAGCAGCGTAGCAACAGGCCTCAATGAAAAACTGTTTTTT. The encoded protein is CASSVATGLNEKLFF.

This chain joins TRBV6-6 and TRBJ1-3; D may be TRBD1 (5 bases). The CDR3 runs to 14 residues. Germline V CDR1 and CDR2: MNHNY, SVGAGI (reference sequence). Trimming took off 7 bases at V and 4 bases at J, with 14 bases between the two ends. As DNA, the CDR3 is TGTGCCAGCACCAACACTCGGGGGGGAAACACCATATATTTT. Translation gives CASTNTRGGNTIYF.

The rearrangement links TRBV28 to TRBJ2-1; 12 nucleotides line up with TRBD2. V shed 7 bases, J shed 7 bases, and the junction held 8 bases outside the gene matches. The CDR3 totals 15 residues. Germline assignment: CDR1 MDHEN and CDR2 SYDVKM. The CDR3, as DNA: TGTGCCAGCATTACTAGCGGGAGGATTGGAAATGAGCAGTTCTTC. This sequence encodes CASITSGRIGNEQFF.

The sample holds a few counts of this clone. J is TRBJ2-2 and V is TRBV9, with 14 positions matching TRBD2. The trim removed 0 bases at V and 0 bases at J, leaving 4 bases unmatched. The germline gives CDR1 SGDLS, CDR2 YYNGEE. CDR3 length: 19 residues. The DNA of the CDR3 is TGTGCCAGCAGCGTAGTAGGGACTAGCGGGAGCCCGAACACCGGGGAGCTGTTTTTT. Translated: CASSVVGTSGSPNTGELFF.